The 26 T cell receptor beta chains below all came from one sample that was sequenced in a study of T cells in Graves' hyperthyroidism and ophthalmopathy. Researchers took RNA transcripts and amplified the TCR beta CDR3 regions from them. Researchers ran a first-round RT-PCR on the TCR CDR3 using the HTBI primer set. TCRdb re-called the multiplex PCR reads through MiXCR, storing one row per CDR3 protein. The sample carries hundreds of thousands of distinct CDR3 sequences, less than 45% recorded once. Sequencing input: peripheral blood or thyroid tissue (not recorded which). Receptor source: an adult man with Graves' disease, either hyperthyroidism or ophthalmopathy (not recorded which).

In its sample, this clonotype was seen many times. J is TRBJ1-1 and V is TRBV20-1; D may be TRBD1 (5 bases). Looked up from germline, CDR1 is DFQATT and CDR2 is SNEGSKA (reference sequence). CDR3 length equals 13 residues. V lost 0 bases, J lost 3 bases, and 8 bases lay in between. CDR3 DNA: TGCAGTGCTAGAGACCAGGGCTACACTGAAGCTTTCTTT. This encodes CSARDQGYTEAFF.

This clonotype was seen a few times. In nucleotides, the CDR3 is TGTGCCAGCAGCGTAGCTGGAAGCTCCTATAATTCACCCCTCCACTTT. As protein: CASSVAGSSYNSPLHF. The V call is TRBV9, the J call TRBJ1-6; D gene uncertain. Deletions cut 0 bases from V and 0 bases from J, with 7 bases between. Germline assignment: CDR1 SGDLS and CDR2 YYNGEE. This CDR3 contains 16 residues.

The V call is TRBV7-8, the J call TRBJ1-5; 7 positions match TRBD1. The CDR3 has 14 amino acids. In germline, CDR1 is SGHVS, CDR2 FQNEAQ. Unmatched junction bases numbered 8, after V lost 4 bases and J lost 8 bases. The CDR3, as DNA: TGTGCCAGCAGCTCCCACAGGGGAGTTGAGCCCCAGCATTTT. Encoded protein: CASSSHRGVEPQHF.

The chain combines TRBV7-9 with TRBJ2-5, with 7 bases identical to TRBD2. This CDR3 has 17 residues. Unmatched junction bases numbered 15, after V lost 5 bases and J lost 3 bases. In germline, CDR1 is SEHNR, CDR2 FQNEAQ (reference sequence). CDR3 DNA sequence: TGTGCCAGCAGCCCGCCCGGGACTATAGCGGACGAAGAGACCCAGTACTTC. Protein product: CASSPPGTIADEETQYF.

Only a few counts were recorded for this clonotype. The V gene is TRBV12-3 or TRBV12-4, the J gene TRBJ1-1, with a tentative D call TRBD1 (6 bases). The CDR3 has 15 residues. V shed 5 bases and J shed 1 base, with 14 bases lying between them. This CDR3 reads CASSTTGKANTEAFF. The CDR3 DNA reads TGTGCCAGCAGTACTACAGGGAAGGCGAACACTGAAGCTTTCTTT.

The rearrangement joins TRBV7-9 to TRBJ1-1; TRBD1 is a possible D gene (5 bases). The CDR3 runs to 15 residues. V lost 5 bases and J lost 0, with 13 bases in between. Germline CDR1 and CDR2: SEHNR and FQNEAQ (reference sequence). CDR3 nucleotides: TGTGCCAGCAGCCAAGGACTGGGGCTGAACACTGAAGCTTTCTTT. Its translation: CASSQGLGLNTEAFF.

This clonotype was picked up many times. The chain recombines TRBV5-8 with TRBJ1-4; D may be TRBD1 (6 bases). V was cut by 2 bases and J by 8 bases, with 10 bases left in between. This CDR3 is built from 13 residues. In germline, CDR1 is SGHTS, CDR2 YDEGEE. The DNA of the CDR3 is TGTGCCAGCAGCTTCTCAGGGGACGAAAAACTGTTTTTT. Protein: CASSFSGDEKLFF.

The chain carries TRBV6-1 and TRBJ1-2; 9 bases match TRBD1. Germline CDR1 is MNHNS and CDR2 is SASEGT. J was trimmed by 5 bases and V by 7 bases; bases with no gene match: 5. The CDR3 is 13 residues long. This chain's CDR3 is CASIRDRVYGYTF. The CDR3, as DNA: TGTGCCAGCATTCGGGACAGGGTGTATGGCTACACCTTC.

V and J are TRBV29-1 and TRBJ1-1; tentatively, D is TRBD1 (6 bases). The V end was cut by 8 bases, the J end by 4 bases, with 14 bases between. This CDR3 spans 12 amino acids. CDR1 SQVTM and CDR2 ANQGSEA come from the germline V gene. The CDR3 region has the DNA TGCAGCAGTGGGGGGCTGGGCACTGAAGCTTTCTTT. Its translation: CSSGGLGTEAFF.

CDR3 protein: CASSLFSGLSYEQYF. CDR3 coding DNA: TGTGCCAGCAGCTTATTTTCGGGCCTCTCCTACGAGCAGTACTTC. The chain uses TRBV2 and TRBJ2-7; D gene uncertain. The CDR3 length is 15 residues. Germline values: CDR1 SNHLY, CDR2 FYNNEI. Between the trimmed V and J ends, which lost 6 bases and 0 bases, there was a span of 15 bases.

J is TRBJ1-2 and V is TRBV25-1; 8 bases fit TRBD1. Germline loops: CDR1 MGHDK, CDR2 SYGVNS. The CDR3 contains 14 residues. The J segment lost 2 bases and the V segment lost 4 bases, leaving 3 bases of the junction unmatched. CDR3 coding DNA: TGTGCCAGCAGTGCAGGGGGCATGAACTATGGCTACACCTTC. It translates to CASSAGGMNYGYTF.

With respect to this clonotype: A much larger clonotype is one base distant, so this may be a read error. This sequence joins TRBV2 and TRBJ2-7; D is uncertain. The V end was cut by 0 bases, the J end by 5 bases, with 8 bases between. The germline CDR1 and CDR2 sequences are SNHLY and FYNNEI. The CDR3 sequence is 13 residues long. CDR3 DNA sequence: TGTGCCAGCAGTGAAGCTGGCTACCACGAGCAGTACTTC. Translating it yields CASSEAGYHEQYF.

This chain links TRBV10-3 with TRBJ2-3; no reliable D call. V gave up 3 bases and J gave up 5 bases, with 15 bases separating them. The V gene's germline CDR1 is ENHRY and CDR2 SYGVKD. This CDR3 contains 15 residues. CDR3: CAISDPVRSRDTQYF. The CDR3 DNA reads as TGTGCCATCAGTGACCCCGTGCGTAGCCGAGATACGCAGTATTTT.

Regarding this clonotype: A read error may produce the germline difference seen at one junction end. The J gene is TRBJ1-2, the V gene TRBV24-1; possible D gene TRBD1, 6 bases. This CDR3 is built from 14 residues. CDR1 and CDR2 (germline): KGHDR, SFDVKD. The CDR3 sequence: CATRPTDSNYGFTF. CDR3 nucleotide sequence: TGTGCCACCAGACCAACGGACAGTAACTATGGCTTCACTTTC.

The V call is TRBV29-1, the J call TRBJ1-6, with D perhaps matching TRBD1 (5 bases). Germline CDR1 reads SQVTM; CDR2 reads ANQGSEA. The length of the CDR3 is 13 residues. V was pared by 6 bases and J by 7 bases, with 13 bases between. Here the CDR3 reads CSVPDSSNSPLHF. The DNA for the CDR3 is TGCAGCGTCCCCGACAGCTCAAATTCACCCCTCCACTTT.

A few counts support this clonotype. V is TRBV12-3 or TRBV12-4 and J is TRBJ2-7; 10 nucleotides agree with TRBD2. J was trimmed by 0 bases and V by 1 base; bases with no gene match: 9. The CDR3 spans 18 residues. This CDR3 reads CASSLGTPGLARSYEQYF. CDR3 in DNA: TGTGCCAGCAGTTTAGGGACCCCGGGACTAGCGCGCTCCTACGAGCAGTACTTC.

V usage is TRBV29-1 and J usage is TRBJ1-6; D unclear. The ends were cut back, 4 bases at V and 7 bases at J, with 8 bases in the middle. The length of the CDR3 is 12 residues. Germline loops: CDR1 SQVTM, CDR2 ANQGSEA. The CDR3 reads CSVVQWNSPLHF. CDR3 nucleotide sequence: TGCAGCGTTGTACAGTGGAATTCACCCCTCCACTTT.

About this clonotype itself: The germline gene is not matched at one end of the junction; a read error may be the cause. CDR3: CSFEGAYGEKLFF. DNA of the CDR3: TGCAGCTTTGAGGGGGCGTATGGTGAAAAACTGTTTTTT. V is TRBV29-1 and J is TRBJ1-4; 7 positions agree with TRBD1. This CDR3 is 13 amino acids long. Germline CDR1 SQVTM, CDR2 ANQGSEA.

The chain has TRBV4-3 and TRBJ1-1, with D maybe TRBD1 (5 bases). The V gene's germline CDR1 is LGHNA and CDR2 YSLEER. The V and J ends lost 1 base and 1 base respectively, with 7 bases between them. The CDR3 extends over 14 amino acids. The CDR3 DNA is TGCGCCAGCAGCCAAGGACAGAAGAACACTGAAGCTTTCTTT. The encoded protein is CASSQGQKNTEAFF.

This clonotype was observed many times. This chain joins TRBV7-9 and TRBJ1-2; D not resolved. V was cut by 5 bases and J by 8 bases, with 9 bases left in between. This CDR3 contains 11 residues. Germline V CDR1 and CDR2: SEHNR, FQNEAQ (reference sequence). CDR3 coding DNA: TGTGCCAGCAGCGCGGAGAAAGGCTACACCTTC. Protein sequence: CASSAEKGYTF.

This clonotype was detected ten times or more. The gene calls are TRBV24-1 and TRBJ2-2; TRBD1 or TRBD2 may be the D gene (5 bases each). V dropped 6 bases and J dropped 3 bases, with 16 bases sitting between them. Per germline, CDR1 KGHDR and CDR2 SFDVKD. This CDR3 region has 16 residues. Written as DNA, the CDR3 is TGTGCCACCAGTTTTAGCCGGGACCACTACACCGGGGAGCTGTTTTTT. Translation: CATSFSRDHYTGELFF.

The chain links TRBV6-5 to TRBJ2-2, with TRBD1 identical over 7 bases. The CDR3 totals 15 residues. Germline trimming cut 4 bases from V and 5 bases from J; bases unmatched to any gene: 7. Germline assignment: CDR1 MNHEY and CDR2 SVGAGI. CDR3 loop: CASSLTGSRTGELFF. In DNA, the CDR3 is TGTGCCAGCAGTTTGACAGGGAGTCGTACCGGGGAGCTGTTTTTT.

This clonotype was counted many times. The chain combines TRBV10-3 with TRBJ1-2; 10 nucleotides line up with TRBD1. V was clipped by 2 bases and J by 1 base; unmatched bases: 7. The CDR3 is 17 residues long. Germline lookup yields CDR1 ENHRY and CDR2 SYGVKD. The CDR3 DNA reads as TGTGCCATCAGTGAGCCAGTGGGACAGGGGCGTAACTATGGCTACACCTTC. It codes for CAISEPVGQGRNYGYTF.

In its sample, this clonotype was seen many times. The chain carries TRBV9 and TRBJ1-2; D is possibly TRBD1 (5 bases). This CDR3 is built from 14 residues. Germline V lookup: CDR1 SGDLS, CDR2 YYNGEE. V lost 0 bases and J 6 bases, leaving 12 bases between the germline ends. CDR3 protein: CASSVAGGDHGYTF. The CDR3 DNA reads TGTGCCAGCAGCGTAGCGGGGGGGGACCATGGCTACACCTTC.

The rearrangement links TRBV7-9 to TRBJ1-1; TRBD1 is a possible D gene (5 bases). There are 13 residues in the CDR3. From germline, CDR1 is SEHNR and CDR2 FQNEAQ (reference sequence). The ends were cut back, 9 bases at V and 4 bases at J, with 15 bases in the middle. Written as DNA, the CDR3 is TGTGCCAGTAGTATACGGGGGGGCACTGAAGCTTTCTTT. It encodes CASSIRGGTEAFF.

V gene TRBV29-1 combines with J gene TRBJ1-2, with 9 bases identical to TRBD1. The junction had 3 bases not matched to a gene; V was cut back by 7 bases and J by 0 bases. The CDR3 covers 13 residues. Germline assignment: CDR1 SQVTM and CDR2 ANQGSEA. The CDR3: CSDWDRANYGYTF. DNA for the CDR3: TGCAGCGATTGGGACAGGGCTAACTATGGCTACACCTTC.